A selection of T cell receptor beta chains follows, all from one sample in a study of control samples from healthy donors and cancer patients. Sequencing used immunoSEQ multiplex PCR; TCRdb keeps in-frame clones, though not all of them. The table lists over 150,000 clones, 85% to 95% of them singletons. Sequencing was carried out using blood. These receptors were obtained from a woman younger than 35 in good health. Each CDR3 is given with its conserved first and last residue. D genes are given only for firm matches. Rows give clone size only sometimes, using once, few, many, or a class for an expanded clone.

>TRBD1|TRBJ1-1|TRBV29-1|-
CSVEGGDSTEAFF
TGCAGCGTTGAAGGAGGGGACAGCACTGAAGCTTTCTTT
>TRBD1|TRBJ1-2|TRBV5-4|-
CASSNDRGAYGYTF
TGTGCCAGCAGTAATGACAGGGGGGCCTATGGCTACACCTTC
>-|TRBJ2-1|TRBV7-9|once
CASSSSQLEKSSYNEQFF
TGTGCCAGCAGCTCCTCCCAACTTGAGAAGAGCTCCTACAATGAGCAGTTCTTC
>-|TRBJ2-7|TRBV5-6|once
CASSGKLWGSYEQYF
TGTGCCAGCAGCGGGAAATTATGGGGGAGTTACGAGCAGTACTTC
>-|TRBJ2-2|TRBV4-2|-
CASSQGGGTGELFF
TGTGCCAGCAGCCAAGGAGGGGGCACCGGGGAGCTGTTTTTT
>TRBD2|TRBJ2-1|TRBV6-6|-
CASSYRTSGGGSEQFF
TGTGCCAGCAGTTACAGGACTAGCGGGGGGGGAAGTGAGCAGTTCTTC
>TRBD1|TRBJ2-5|TRBV6-2/TRBV6-3|-
CASSPPTGGGQGAGETQYF
TGTGCCAGCAGCCCTCCCACCGGGGGTGGGCAGGGGGCAGGGGAGACCCAGTACTTC
>-|TRBJ2-5|TRBV4-3|-
CASSQDRNGAEKETQYF
TGCGCCAGCAGCCAAGATCGGAACGGGGCGGAAAAAGAGACCCAGTACTTC
>TRBD2|TRBJ2-7|TRBV10-3|-
CAISGSGGEQYF
TGTGCCATCAGTGGCTCGGGGGGCGAGCAGTACTTC
>-|TRBJ1-3|TRBV7-2|-
CASSLGSPYDTIYF
TGTGCCAGCAGCTTGGGCAGCCCTTATGACACCATATATTTT
>-|TRBJ2-7|TRBV6-5|-
CASNSHEQYF
TGTGCCAGCAACAGCCACGAGCAGTACTTC
>TRBD1|TRBJ1-1|TRBV28|-
CASSLAGTENTEAFF
TGTGCCAGCAGCCTAGCCGGGACAGAGAACACTGAAGCTTTCTTT
>TRBD2|TRBJ2-5|TRBV5-8|-
CASSFEGLAEETQYF
TGTGCCAGCAGCTTTGAGGGGCTAGCGGAAGAGACCCAGTACTTC
>TRBD1|TRBJ1-1|TRBV25-1|-
CASHFVPGQEVNTEAFF
TGTGCCAGCCATTTCGTTCCGGGACAGGAGGTAAACACTGAAGCTTTCTTT
>TRBD1|TRBJ1-1|TRBV7-2|once
CASSLDSSWTGIEAFF
TGTGCCAGCAGCTTAGATTCTTCCTGGACAGGAATTGAAGCTTTCTTT
>TRBD1|TRBJ2-2|TRBV19|once
CASGGQGHTGELFF
TGTGCCAGTGGGGGACAGGGACACACCGGGGAGCTGTTTTTT
>TRBD2|TRBJ2-3|TRBV27|-
CASSSETSGSTDTQYF
TGTGCCAGCAGTTCCGAGACTAGCGGCAGCACAGATACGCAGTATTTT
>-|TRBJ2-3|TRBV19|-
CASSIRNLRRTDTQYF
TGTGCCAGTAGTATTAGAAACCTGCGTCGCACAGATACGCAGTATTTT
>TRBD1|TRBJ1-1|TRBV7-2|-
CASSLTQGEAFF
TGTGCCAGCAGCTTGACACAGGGGGAAGCTTTCTTT
>-|TRBJ1-6|TRBV4-1|-
CASSQDQTPPLHF
TGCGCCAGCAGCCAAGATCAGACTCCCCCCCTCCACTTT
>-|TRBJ1-1|TRBV19|-
CASIERGENTEAFF
TGTGCCAGTATCGAGAGGGGAGAGAACACTGAAGCTTTCTTT
>-|TRBJ1-2|TRBV28|-
CASFPQGASFYGYTF
TGTGCCAGCTTTCCCCAGGGAGCCTCATTCTATGGCTACACCTTC
>-|TRBJ1-1|TRBV4-1|-
CASSQDSPTPMNTEAFF
TGCGCCAGCAGCCAAGATAGTCCCACTCCAATGAACACTGAAGCTTTCTTT
>-|TRBJ1-2|TRBV6-4|-
CASSDSRYRDAYGYTF
TGTGCCAGCAGTGACTCTCGATACCGGGACGCATATGGCTACACCTTC
>-|TRBJ2-7|TRBV3-1/TRBV3-2|-
CASSHWGNEQYF
TGTGCCAGCAGCCACTGGGGAAACGAGCAGTACTTC
>-|TRBJ2-6|TRBV5-1|-
CASIGDTGANVLTF
TGCGCCAGCATAGGTGATACCGGGGCCAACGTCCTGACTTTC
>-|TRBJ2-1|TRBV7-9|once
CASSSLGDEQFF
TGTGCCAGCAGCTCCCTAGGGGATGAGCAGTTCTTC
>-|TRBJ1-6|TRBV27|few
CASSPGWNSPLHF
TGTGCCAGCAGCCCAGGGTGGAATTCACCCCTCCACTTT
>-|TRBJ1-1|TRBV19|-
CASSPSYTEAFF
TGTGCCAGTAGTCCCAGCTACACTGAAGCTTTCTTT
>TRBD1|TRBJ1-1|TRBV6-2/TRBV6-3|-
CASNPVRGEAFF
TGTGCCAGCAACCCCGTCAGGGGGGAAGCTTTCTTT
>-|TRBJ1-2|TRBV6-6|-
CASSYSGNYGYTF
TGTGCCAGCAGTTACTCAGGTAACTATGGCTACACCTTC
>-|TRBJ1-6|TRBV5-1|-
CASSLPLDSNSPLHF
TGCGCCAGCAGTCTACCTTTGGACAGTAATTCACCCCTCCACTTT
>-|TRBJ2-1|TRBV25-1|-
CASRNAGEDYNEQFF
TGTGCCAGCAGGAATGCAGGGGAAGACTACAATGAGCAGTTCTTC
>-|TRBJ1-5|TRBV18|-
CASSQTGSAGSGQPQHF
TGTGCCAGCTCTCAAACAGGGTCGGCGGGTAGCGGTCAGCCCCAGCATTTT
>-|TRBJ2-3|TRBV20-1|once
CSATGSDTQYF
TGCAGTGCTACCGGGAGTGATACGCAGTATTTT